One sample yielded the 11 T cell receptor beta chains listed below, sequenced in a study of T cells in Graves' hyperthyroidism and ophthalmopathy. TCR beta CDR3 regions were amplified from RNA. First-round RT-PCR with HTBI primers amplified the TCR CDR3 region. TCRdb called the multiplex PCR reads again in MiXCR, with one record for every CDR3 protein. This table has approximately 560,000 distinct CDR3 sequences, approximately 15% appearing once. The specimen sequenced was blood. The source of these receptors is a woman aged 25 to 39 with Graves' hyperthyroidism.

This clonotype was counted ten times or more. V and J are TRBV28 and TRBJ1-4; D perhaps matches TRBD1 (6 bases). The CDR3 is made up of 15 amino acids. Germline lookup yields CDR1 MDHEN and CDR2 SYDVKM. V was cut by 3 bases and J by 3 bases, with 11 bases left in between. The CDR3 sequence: CASSFTQGPNEKLFF. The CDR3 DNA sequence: TGTGCCAGCAGTTTCACACAGGGCCCTAATGAAAAACTGTTTTTT.

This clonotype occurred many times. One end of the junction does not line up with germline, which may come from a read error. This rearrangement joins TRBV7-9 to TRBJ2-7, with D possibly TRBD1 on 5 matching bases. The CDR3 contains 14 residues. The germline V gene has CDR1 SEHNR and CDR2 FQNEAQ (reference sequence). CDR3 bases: TGCGCCAGCAGCTTGGCAGGACACTCCTACGAGCAGTACTTC. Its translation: CASSLAGHSYEQYF.

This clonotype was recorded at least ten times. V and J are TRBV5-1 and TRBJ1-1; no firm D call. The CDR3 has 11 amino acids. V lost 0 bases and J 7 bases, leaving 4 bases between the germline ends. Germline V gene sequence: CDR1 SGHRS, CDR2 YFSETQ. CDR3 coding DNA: TGCGCCAGCAGCTTGGGACTTGAAGCTTTCTTT. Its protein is CASSLGLEAFF.

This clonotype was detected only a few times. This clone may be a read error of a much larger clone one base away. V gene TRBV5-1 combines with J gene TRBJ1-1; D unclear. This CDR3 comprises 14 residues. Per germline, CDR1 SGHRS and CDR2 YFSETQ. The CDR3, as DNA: TGCGCCAGCAGCCTTCGACCGGGGAACGCTGAAGCTTTCTTT. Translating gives CASSLRPGNAEAFF.

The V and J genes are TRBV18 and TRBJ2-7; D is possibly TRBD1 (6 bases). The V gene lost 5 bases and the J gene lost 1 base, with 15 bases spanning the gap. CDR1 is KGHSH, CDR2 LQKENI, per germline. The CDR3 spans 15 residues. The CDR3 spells CASSAQGYASYEQYF. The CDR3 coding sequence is TGTGCCAGCTCAGCTCAGGGGTATGCGTCCTACGAGCAGTACTTC.

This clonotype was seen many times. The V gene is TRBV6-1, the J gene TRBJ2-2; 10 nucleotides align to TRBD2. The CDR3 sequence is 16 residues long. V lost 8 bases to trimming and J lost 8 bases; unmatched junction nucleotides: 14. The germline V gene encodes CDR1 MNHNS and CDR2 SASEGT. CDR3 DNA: TGTGCCAGCCGGGATCCTCCTAGCGGGAGAATGGGGGAGCTGTTTTTT. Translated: CASRDPPSGRMGELFF.

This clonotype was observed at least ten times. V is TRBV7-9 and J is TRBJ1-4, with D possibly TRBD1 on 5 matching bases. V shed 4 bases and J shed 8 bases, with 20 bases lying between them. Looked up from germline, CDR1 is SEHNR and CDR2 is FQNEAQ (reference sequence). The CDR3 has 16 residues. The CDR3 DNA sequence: TGTGCCAGCAGCTCACAGGTTTGGGGTGGAAAGGAAAAACTGTTTTTT. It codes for CASSSQVWGGKEKLFF.

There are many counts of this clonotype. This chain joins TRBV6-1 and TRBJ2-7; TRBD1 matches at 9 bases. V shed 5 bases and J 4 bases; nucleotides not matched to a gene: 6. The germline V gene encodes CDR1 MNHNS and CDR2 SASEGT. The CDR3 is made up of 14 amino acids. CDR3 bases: TGTGCCAGCAGTTACAGGGGGCAACCTTACGAGCAGTACTTC. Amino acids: CASSYRGQPYEQYF.

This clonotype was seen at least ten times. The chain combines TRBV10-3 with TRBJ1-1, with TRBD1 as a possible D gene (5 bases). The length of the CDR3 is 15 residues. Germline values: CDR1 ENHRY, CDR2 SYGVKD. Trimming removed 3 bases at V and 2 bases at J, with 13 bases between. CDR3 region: CAISDILTANTEAFF. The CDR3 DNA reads TGTGCCATCAGTGATATCTTGACAGCAAACACTGAAGCTTTCTTT.

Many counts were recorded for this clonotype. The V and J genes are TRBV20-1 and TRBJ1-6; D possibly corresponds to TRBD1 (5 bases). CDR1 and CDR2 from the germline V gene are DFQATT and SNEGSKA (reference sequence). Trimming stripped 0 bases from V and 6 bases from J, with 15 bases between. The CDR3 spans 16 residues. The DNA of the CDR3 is TGCAGTGCTAGAGATGAGAGGCAGGGTGGTAATTCACCCCTCCACTTT. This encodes CSARDERQGGNSPLHF.

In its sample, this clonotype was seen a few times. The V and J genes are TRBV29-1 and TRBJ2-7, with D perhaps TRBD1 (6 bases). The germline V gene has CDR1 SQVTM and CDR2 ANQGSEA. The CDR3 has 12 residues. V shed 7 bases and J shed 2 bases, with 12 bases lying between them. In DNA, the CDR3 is TGCAGCGCCGTGGACAGCCCCTACGAGCAGTACTTC. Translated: CSAVDSPYEQYF.